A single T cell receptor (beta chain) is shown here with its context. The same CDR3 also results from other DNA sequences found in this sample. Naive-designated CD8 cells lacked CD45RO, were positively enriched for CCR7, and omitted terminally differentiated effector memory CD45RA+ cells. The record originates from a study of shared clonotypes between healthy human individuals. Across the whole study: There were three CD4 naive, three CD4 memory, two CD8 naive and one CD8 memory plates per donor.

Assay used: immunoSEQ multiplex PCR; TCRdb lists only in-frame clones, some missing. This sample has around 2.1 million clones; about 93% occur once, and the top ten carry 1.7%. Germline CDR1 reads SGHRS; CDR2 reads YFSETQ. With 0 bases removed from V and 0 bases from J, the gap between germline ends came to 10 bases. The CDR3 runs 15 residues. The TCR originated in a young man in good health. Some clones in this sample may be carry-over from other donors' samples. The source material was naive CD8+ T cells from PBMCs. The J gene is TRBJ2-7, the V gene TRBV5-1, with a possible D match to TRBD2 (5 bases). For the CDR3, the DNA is TGCGCCAGCAGCTTGGAATTGGGGAGCTCCTACGAGCAGTACTTC. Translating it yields CASSLELGSSYEQYF.